The sequence of this T cell receptor (beta chain) was determined in a study of blood T cell repertoires in COVID-19. Overall study: Specimens from acute and convalescent COVID-19 originated in the United States, Italy and Spain. Sample material is recorded as cDNA or gDNA derived from T cells, B-cell-depleted T cells, or PBMCs.

Original analysis: Reference gene primer amplification gave nucleated cell count estimates. The repertoire was sequenced with immunoSEQ multiplex PCR; TCRdb's copy has only in-frame clones and lacks some. The V and J calls and the clone size are those of that table, but D and trimming were determined from the DNA. Of about 82,000 clones listed, 83% are singletons. CDR1 is GTSNPN, CDR2 SVGIG, per germline (reference sequence). Deletions cut 7 bases from V and 0 bases from J, with 7 bases between. The CDR3 sequence is 13 residues long. Sequenced input: peripheral blood. J is TRBJ2-6 and V is TRBV30, with D unresolved. The receptor was derived from a woman aged 60-75 years with acute or convalescent COVID-19. The DNA of the CDR3 is TGTGCCTTTAGATTCTCTGGGGCCAACGTCCTGACTTTC. This codes for CAFRFSGANVLTF.